The entry below describes one T cell receptor (beta chain). In the study's own analysis: Estimated nucleated cell counts came from reference gene primer amplification. The protocol was immunoSEQ multiplex PCR, while the TCRdb copy is restricted to in-frame clones and leaves out a portion. V and J calls and clone size are those listed in that table; D and trimming were worked out from the DNA. The sample includes 100,000 to 150,000 clones, approximately 85% of them seen just once. The germline V gene has CDR1 MNHNY and CDR2 SVGAGI (reference sequence). V was clipped by 8 bases and J by 6 bases, with 11 bases between them. This CDR3 region has 12 residues. The data derive from a study of blood T cell repertoires in COVID-19. Overall study context: Acute and convalescent COVID-19 samples came from the United States, Italy and Spain.

Seattle participants joined during active infection and were tracked over time. This TCR came from an elderly woman with COVID-19, enrolled during active disease. The chain combines TRBV6-6 with TRBJ2-1; D remains unclear. Material for sequencing was peripheral blood. This CDR3 reads CASGVRGNEQFF. The CDR3 region has the DNA TGTGCCAGCGGAGTACGTGGCAATGAGCAGTTCTTC.